A single T cell receptor (beta chain) is shown here with its context. 60 Vbeta and 13 Jbeta primers were used in PCR. Measured with immunoSEQ multiplex PCR; TCRdb has only the in-frame clones, and not every one. The repertoire holds about 190,000 clones, with approximately 80% as singletons. The data derive from a study of cytomegalovirus exposure and HLA in healthy donors. This CDR3 region has 16 residues. Trimming removed 5 bases from V and 7 bases from J; junction bases left unmatched: 15. CDR1 MNHEY and CDR2 SMNVEV come from the germline V gene (reference sequence). The sequence was collected from a male donor in good health and CMV-seronegative. This rearrangement joins TRBV27 to TRBJ2-7, with TRBD1 matching 9 bases. The specimen was PBMCs. This chain's CDR3 is CASSHDRQGGNGEQYF. The DNA for the CDR3 is TGTGCCAGCAGTCACGACCGACAGGGGGGTAATGGGGAGCAGTACTTC.